The next 8 T cell receptor beta chains were all read from a single sample in a study of a mutant IDH1 vaccine in newly diagnosed glioma. Their cognate antigens are unknown. The time point here: week 5, during vaccination. Doses comprised 300 ug of mutant IDH1 20-mer peptide each, plus topical imiquimod. The method was immunoSEQ multiplex PCR; TCRdb's version includes in-frame clones alone and lacks a portion of them. The repertoire includes about 50,000 clones, around 84% of them detected once, and around 7.4% sits in the top ten. Specimen: PBMCs, collected from a glioma patient whose treatment included an IDH1 peptide vaccine. Receptors originate from a woman aged 50 to 65 with glioma.

The V call is TRBV7-3, the J call TRBJ1-1; unclear D gene. This CDR3 has 15 residues. V was clipped by 2 bases and J by 2 bases, with 12 bases between them. Looked up from germline, CDR1 is SGHTA and CDR2 is FQGTGA. The CDR3: CASSLGSGSNTEAFF. In nucleotides, the CDR3 is TGTGCCAGCAGCTTAGGGAGCGGCAGCAACACTGAAGCTTTCTTT.

The chain joins TRBV5-1 to TRBJ2-2, with D perhaps matching TRBD1 (5 bases). Trimming removed 2 bases from V and 0 bases from J, with 11 bases in between. The germline CDR1 and CDR2 sequences are SGHRS and YFSETQ. The CDR3 totals 16 residues. CDR3 protein: CASSLPGPANTGELFF. DNA of the CDR3: TGCGCCAGCAGCTTACCAGGGCCAGCGAACACCGGGGAGCTGTTTTTT.

This chain connects TRBV7-9 to TRBJ1-1, with a weak D call TRBD1 (5 bases). CDR1 and CDR2 (germline): SEHNR, FQNEAQ (reference sequence). The germline V and J ends were trimmed by 5 bases and 0 bases, with 16 bases remaining between them. This CDR3 spans 16 amino acids. DNA for the CDR3: TGTGCCAGCAGCGAACCGGGGCCTGACTTGAACACTGAAGCTTTCTTT. It specifies CASSEPGPDLNTEAFF. Filled out from reference TRBV7-9 and TRBJ1-1, the complete variable domain reads DTGVSQNPRHKITKRGQNVTFRCDPISEHNRLYWYRQTLGQGPEFLTYFQNEAQLEKSRLLSDRFSAERPKGSFSTLEIQRTEQGDSAMYLCASSEPGPDLNTEAFFGQGTRLTVV.

The V and J genes are TRBV5-1 and TRBJ2-7; weak D call: TRBD2 (5 bases). Trimming stripped 4 bases from V and 6 bases from J, with 17 bases between. The CDR3 consists of 14 residues. CDR1 SGHRS and CDR2 YFSETQ come from the germline V gene. The CDR3 reads CASSPINPGGEQYF. In nucleotides, the CDR3 is TGCGCCAGCAGCCCCATTAACCCCGGAGGCGAGCAGTACTTC.

The chain employs TRBV27 and TRBJ1-5; possible D gene TRBD1, 6 bases. Trimming pared 2 bases from V and 4 bases from J, leaving 9 bases between. This CDR3 has 14 amino acids. Germline CDR1 and CDR2: MNHEY and SMNVEV (reference sequence). In DNA form, the CDR3 reads TGTGCCAGCAGTTTAACCAGGGGAAATCAGCCCCAGCATTTT. Its translation: CASSLTRGNQPQHF.

The chain employs TRBV2 and TRBJ2-3; a weak D match, TRBD2 (6 bases). Trimming shortened V by 3 bases and J by 4 bases, and 14 bases separated the two germline ends. Germline V gene data show CDR1 as SNHLY and CDR2 as FYNNEI. This CDR3 comprises 15 residues. In DNA, the CDR3 is TGTGCCAGCAGTGAGACTGGAGGGGTGTCAGATACGCAGTATTTT. Amino acids: CASSETGGVSDTQYF.

V usage is TRBV19 and J usage is TRBJ1-5, with 8 bases that match TRBD1. The CDR3 contains 16 residues. Germline values: CDR1 LNHDA, CDR2 SQIVND (reference sequence). With 5 bases clipped from V and 2 bases from J, the junction kept 8 bases outside the gene matches. The CDR3 sequence is CASSAPLTGGNQPQHF. CDR3 DNA sequence: TGTGCCAGTAGTGCTCCCTTGACAGGGGGCAATCAGCCCCAGCATTTT.

The chain couples TRBV7-8 to TRBJ1-5; D is ambiguous. The CDR3 length is 14 residues. The V and J ends lost 1 base and 6 bases respectively, with 10 bases between them. The germline V gene encodes CDR1 SGHVS and CDR2 FQNEAQ. CDR3 coding DNA: TGTGCCAGCAGCTTAGTGGGCAGGAGTCAGCCCCAGCATTTT. It translates to CASSLVGRSQPQHF.